This T cell receptor beta chain was observed in a study of CD4 T cells in relation to SARS-CoV-2 and coronaviruses. Across the study: ViraFEST: approximately 10-day antigen culture of PBMCs, then TCR beta CDR3 sequencing. Study-wide findings and caveats: Compared with monoreactive clones, crossreactive clones showed significantly weaker SARS-CoV-2 expansion.

Unexposed donor CD4+ T cells date from about 2011-2018, before the COVID-19 pandemic. CD4+ T cells were isolated from the cells after more than 8 days of culture. Unexposed-donor CD4+ T cells were probed with SARS-CoV-2 S/N and four cold-coronavirus spikes, cells permitting. Cultures held more than 1.5 million PBMCs per well with around 9.7 IU/ml IL-2. The assay was immunoSEQ multiplex PCR, and TCRdb's table has in-frame clones only and misses some. The sample has more than 20,000 clones; 77% are singletons. Details on this clone: Its antigen is undetermined.

Germline loops: CDR1 SNHLY, CDR2 FYNNEI. The CDR3 extends over 17 amino acids. Trimming at V came to 5 bases and at J to 6 bases, leaving 11 bases not matched to a gene. The receptor comes from a human donor in good health. Material for sequencing was CD4+ T cells from PBMCs, cultured in vitro. The chain links TRBV2 to TRBJ2-2; 11 nucleotides line up with TRBD2. The CDR3 nucleotides read TGTGCCAGCAGTCCCCGGGGTAGCGGGGGGGCCGCCGGGGAGCTGTTTTTT. Protein sequence: CASSPRGSGGAAGELFF.